These 31 T cell receptor beta chains share one sample of origin, sequenced in a study of blood T cell repertoires in COVID-19. Assay: immunoSEQ multiplex PCR; the TCRdb copy retains only in-frame clones and omits some. The profile shows 200,000 to 300,000 clones, approximately 84% of them singletons. Sequenced: peripheral blood. Receptor source: a human donor in a cohort sampled during active COVID-19.

The J gene is TRBJ1-5, the V gene TRBV19; maybe TRBD1 (5 bases). The CDR3 has 15 residues. V was clipped by 7 bases and J by 2 bases, with 15 bases between them. CDR1 is LNHDA, CDR2 SQIVND, per germline (reference sequence). The chain's CDR3 is CASNPSGGGNQPQHF. Written as DNA, the CDR3 is TGTGCCAGTAACCCCAGTGGAGGGGGCAATCAGCCCCAGCATTTT.

Details on this clone: The sample contains more than one DNA sequence encoding this CDR3. In DNA form, the CDR3 reads TGTGCCAGCAGCCGGGGACAGGGACAACCACCCCTCCACTTT. This sequence encodes CASSRGQGQPPLHF. The J gene is TRBJ1-6, the V gene TRBV7-9, with 9 bases fitting TRBD1. Losses at the gene ends were 5 bases for V and 11 bases for J; bases not matched to a gene: 7. Germline V gene data show CDR1 as SEHNR and CDR2 as FQNEAQ (reference sequence). The CDR3 is 14 amino acids.

The J gene is TRBJ2-7, the V gene TRBV5-1; TRBD2 might be the D (6 bases). CDR1 is SGHRS and CDR2 is YFSETQ in the germline V gene. The CDR3 loop spans 15 amino acids. Trimming removed 0 bases at V and 9 bases at J, with 19 bases between. The CDR3 reads CASSLGLDANGGQYF. The CDR3 DNA reads as TGCGCCAGCAGCTTGGGTCTTGACGCTAACGGGGGGCAGTACTTC.

The chain has TRBV3-1 (or the pseudogene TRBV3-2) and TRBJ2-7; TRBD2 might be the D (7 bases). Germline V gives CDR1 LGHDT, CDR2 YNNKEL (reference sequence). The CDR3 runs to 16 residues. V was trimmed by 3 bases and J by 4 bases, leaving 19 bases between them. The CDR3 loop is CASSHAGGTTGYEQYF. The CDR3 region has the DNA TGTGCCAGCAGCCATGCCGGGGGGACAACAGGGTACGAGCAGTACTTC.

The chain recombines TRBV27 with TRBJ2-3; 12 nucleotides agree with TRBD2. This CDR3 comprises 16 residues. V was clipped by 6 bases and J by 6 bases; unmatched bases: 10. Germline-derived CDR1 and CDR2 are MNHEY and SMNVEV (reference sequence). This CDR3 reads CASRPVLAGGPDTQYF. The CDR3 nucleotides are TGTGCCAGCAGACCCGTACTAGCGGGAGGACCGGATACGCAGTATTTT.

V gene TRBV7-3 combines with J gene TRBJ2-1; 8 bases fit TRBD2. In germline, CDR1 is SGHTA, CDR2 FQGTGA. The CDR3 runs to 16 residues. The junction had 13 bases not matched to a gene; V was cut back by 2 bases and J by 10 bases. In nucleotides, the CDR3 is TGTGCCAGCAGCTTACTGCCTAGCGGGTCCTGGGGGGAGCAGTTCTTC. This codes for CASSLLPSGSWGEQFF.

This chain uses TRBV5-6 with TRBJ1-1, with D maybe TRBD1 (5 bases). CDR1 is SGHDT and CDR2 is YYEEEE in the germline V gene. V lost 2 bases and J lost 2, with 22 bases in between. The CDR3 loop spans 18 amino acids. CDR3 loop: CASSFGLPTSGENTEAFF. The CDR3 DNA reads as TGTGCCAGCAGCTTTGGTCTCCCCACCTCGGGGGAAAACACTGAAGCTTTCTTT. Using reference TRBV5-6 and TRBJ1-1 for the parts outside the CDR3, the full variable domain is DAGVTQSPTHLIKTRGQQVTLRCSPKSGHDTVSWYQQALGQGPQFIFQYYEEEERQRGNFPDRFSGHQFPNYSSELNVNALLLGDSALYLCASSFGLPTSGENTEAFFGQGTRLTVV.

The sample holds a few counts of this clone. The DNA for the CDR3 is TGTGCCAGCAGCGCCGGGACTCTCGGAAACAATGAGCAGTTCTTC. Encoded protein: CASSAGTLGNNEQFF. The genes are TRBV9 and TRBJ2-1; D may be TRBD2 (6 bases). V was pared by 3 bases and J by 5 bases, with 15 bases between. CDR1 is SGDLS and CDR2 is YYNGEE in the germline V gene. The CDR3 has 15 residues.

The chain combines TRBV24-1 with TRBJ2-3; 8 bases line up with TRBD1. CDR3 length: 19 amino acids. CDR1 and CDR2 (germline): KGHDR, SFDVKD. With V trimmed by 0 bases and J by 2 bases, 12 bases remained unmatched. CDR3 in amino acids: CATSDLEGRRDRLTDTQYF. The CDR3 DNA is TGTGCCACCAGTGATTTGGAGGGACGACGGGACAGGCTCACAGATACGCAGTATTTT.

This chain connects TRBV15 to TRBJ1-2; TRBD1 matches 9 bases. The ends lost 1 base at V and 5 bases at J; junction bases unmatched: 5. The CDR3 spans 15 residues. CDR1 is LNHNV, CDR2 YYDKDF, per germline (reference sequence). As DNA, the CDR3 is TGTGCCACCAGCAGAGGCGTGACAGGGGGATATGGCTACACCTTC. Protein: CATSRGVTGGYGYTF.

This CDR3 is CASSEGGGNEQFF. The CDR3 DNA is TGCGCCAGCAGTGAGGGGGGGGGCAATGAGCAGTTCTTC. The chain recombines TRBV10-1 with TRBJ2-1, with 7 bases identical to TRBD2. The length of the CDR3 is 13 residues. V shed 2 bases, J shed 6 bases, and the junction held 1 base outside the gene matches. The V gene's germline CDR1 is WNHNN and CDR2 SYGVQD (reference sequence).

This chain joins TRBV6-5 and TRBJ1-1; 9 bases align to TRBD1. Germline V gene lookup returns CDR1 MNHEY and CDR2 SVGAGI. J lost 4 bases, V lost 10 bases, and 4 bases had no gene match. CDR3 size: 12 residues. CDR3 sequence (DNA): TGTGCCACCGGACAGGGGAGCACTGAAGCTTTCTTT. Translating gives CATGQGSTEAFF.

This chain joins TRBV9 and TRBJ2-2; possibly TRBD2 for D (6 bases). The ends were cut back, 0 bases at V and 7 bases at J, with 13 bases in the middle. Germline CDR1 is SGDLS and CDR2 is YYNGEE. CDR3 length: 15 residues. This CDR3 reads CASSVGPGVDGELFF. For the CDR3, the DNA is TGTGCCAGCAGCGTAGGGCCGGGGGTGGACGGGGAGCTGTTTTTT.

The chain couples TRBV6-1 to TRBJ2-4, with TRBD1 matching over 7 bases. Germline V gene lookup returns CDR1 MNHNS and CDR2 SASEGT. With V trimmed by 1 base and J by 12 bases, 9 bases remained unmatched. The CDR3 extends over 14 amino acids. Here the CDR3 reads CASSEVGLGQSQYF. The CDR3 DNA reads TGTGCCAGCAGTGAAGTCGGATTGGGACAGAGTCAGTACTTC.

This clone was counted a few times. The genes are TRBV11-1 and TRBJ2-7; D perhaps matches TRBD1 (6 bases). This CDR3 is built from 15 residues. From germline, CDR1 is SGHAT and CDR2 FQDESV (reference sequence). V lost 4 bases to trimming and J lost 2 bases, with 15 bases between them. CDR3 region: CASSYLRDIAYEQYF. In DNA, the CDR3 is TGTGCCAGCAGCTATCTCCGGGACATAGCCTACGAGCAGTACTTC.

This clone was seen a handful of times. The chain links TRBV11-2 to TRBJ2-1, with D possibly matching TRBD2 (6 bases). Germline values: CDR1 SGHAT, CDR2 FQNNGV. The V end lost 7 bases, the J end lost 7 bases, and 17 bases lay between the germline ends. The length of the CDR3 is 14 residues. This CDR3 is CASTEGRWGNEQFF. The CDR3 bases are TGTGCCAGCACCGAAGGGAGGTGGGGAAATGAGCAGTTCTTC.

The rearrangement links TRBV6-2 or TRBV6-3 to TRBJ2-1; D unclear. This CDR3 has 15 residues. With 3 bases removed from V and 5 bases from J, the gap between germline ends came to 14 bases. CDR1 and CDR2 from the germline V gene are MNHEY and SVGEGT. The CDR3 sequence: CASSYPPLSHNEQFF. CDR3 in DNA: TGTGCCAGCAGTTATCCCCCCTTATCCCACAATGAGCAGTTCTTC.

The rearrangement links TRBV4-3 to TRBJ2-6, with 8 nucleotides matching TRBD1. The CDR3 is 19 amino acids. Looked up from germline, CDR1 is LGHNA and CDR2 is YSLEER. The J segment lost 0 bases and the V segment lost 0 bases, leaving 7 bases of the junction unmatched. DNA for the CDR3: TGCGCCAGCAGCCAAGACCTAGACAGGGGTAGCTCTGGGGCCAACGTCCTGACTTTC. It encodes CASSQDLDRGSSGANVLTF.

The gene calls are TRBV5-1 and TRBJ1-3; D is perhaps TRBD1 (6 bases). The CDR3 spans 16 residues. Germline CDR1 and CDR2: SGHRS and YFSETQ. The V and J ends lost 1 base and 6 bases respectively, with 17 bases between them. CDR3 sequence reads: CASSLNGQGIANTIYF. The CDR3 DNA reads as TGCGCCAGCAGCTTGAACGGTCAGGGGATTGCAAACACCATATATTTT.

Ten or more counts support this clone. The chain links TRBV7-3 to TRBJ1-5; a possible D gene is TRBD1 (5 bases). This CDR3 is built from 13 residues. The V gene's germline CDR1 is SGHTA and CDR2 FQGTGA. Trimming took off 5 bases at V and 7 bases at J, with 12 bases between the two ends. The CDR3 spells CASSQRGGQPQHF. CDR3 sequence (DNA): TGTGCCAGCAGCCAAAGGGGTGGGCAGCCCCAGCATTTT.

The chain recombines TRBV28 with TRBJ1-5; D possibly corresponds to TRBD1 (5 bases). Germline CDR1 MDHEN, CDR2 SYDVKM. The CDR3 runs 14 residues. Deletions cut 3 bases from V and 0 bases from J, with 6 bases between. The DNA of the CDR3 is TGTGCCAGCAGTTTTAGGGGTAGCAATCAGCCCCAGCATTTT. Its translation: CASSFRGSNQPQHF.

The gene calls are TRBV5-1 and TRBJ2-1; 12 nucleotides match TRBD2. This CDR3 region has 19 residues. Germline CDR1 and CDR2: SGHRS and YFSETQ. With 1 base clipped from V and 3 bases from J, the junction kept 11 bases outside the gene matches. The CDR3 loop reads CASSLTTSGRTSRYNEQFF. The CDR3 DNA reads TGCGCCAGCAGCTTGACAACTAGCGGGAGGACGTCGCGCTACAATGAGCAGTTCTTC.

CDR3 sequence: CASSLVGTGGHNEQFF. CDR3 in DNA: TGCGCCAGCAGCTTAGTCGGGACAGGGGGCCACAATGAGCAGTTCTTC. V and J are TRBV5-1 and TRBJ2-1, with 12 nucleotides matching TRBD1. V shed 2 bases and J 5 bases; nucleotides not matched to a gene: 5. The germline V gene encodes CDR1 SGHRS and CDR2 YFSETQ. The CDR3 consists of 16 residues.

The chain has TRBV10-3 and TRBJ2-7; weak D call: TRBD2 (6 bases). CDR1 ENHRY and CDR2 SYGVKD come from the germline V gene. CDR3 length equals 14 residues. Trimming pared 6 bases from V and 1 base from J, leaving 13 bases between. CDR3 nucleotide sequence: TGTGCCATCAGACCAGCGCGGGATTCCTACGAGCAGTACTTC. It translates to CAIRPARDSYEQYF.

The chain has TRBV24-1 and TRBJ1-2; perhaps TRBD1 as D (5 bases). Germline CDR1 reads KGHDR; CDR2 reads SFDVKD. This CDR3 comprises 16 residues. V lost 1 base and J 2 bases, leaving 13 bases between the germline ends. CDR3 in amino acids: CATSDLGDRQNYGYTF. The DNA for the CDR3 is TGTGCCACCAGTGATTTAGGGGATCGACAGAACTATGGCTACACCTTC.

The chain couples TRBV5-1 to TRBJ1-5; TRBD1 is a possible D gene (6 bases). Germline CDR1 is SGHRS and CDR2 is YFSETQ. The CDR3 length is 14 residues. V shed 1 base and J shed 9 bases, with 14 bases lying between them. CDR3 nucleotide sequence: TGCGCCAGCAGCTTGCGGGCAGGGGATCCGCCCCAGCATTTT. Protein sequence: CASSLRAGDPPQHF. Supplemented by reference TRBV5-1 and TRBJ1-5, the full variable domain reads KAGVTQTPRYLIKTRGQQVTLSCSPISGHRSVSWYQQTPGQGLQFLFEYFSETQRNKGNFPGRFSGRQFSNSRSEMNVSTLELGDSALYLCASSLRAGDPPQHFGDGTRLSIL.

The rearrangement joins TRBV15 to TRBJ2-3, with D maybe TRBD2 (5 bases). The ends were cut back, 0 bases at V and 6 bases at J, with 13 bases in the middle. The CDR3 has 15 amino acids. Looked up from germline, CDR1 is LNHNV and CDR2 is YYDKDF (reference sequence). CDR3 coding DNA: TGTGCCACCAGCAGAGATGGAACCGGGGTCGATACGCAGTATTTT. It is translated as CATSRDGTGVDTQYF.

As concerns this clone: Within the sample, other DNA sequences also encode this same CDR3. J is TRBJ1-5 and V is TRBV6-5, with D possibly TRBD1 on 5 matching bases. The V and J ends lost 6 bases and 7 bases respectively, with 13 bases between them. This CDR3 comprises 13 residues. Per germline, CDR1 MNHEY and CDR2 SVGAGI. The CDR3 here is CASRGQGSQPQHF. CDR3 DNA sequence: TGTGCCAGCAGGGGCCAGGGCAGCCAGCCCCAGCATTTT.

In this sample, this clone turned up a few times. The chain employs TRBV1 and TRBJ1-5; the table calls TRBD1, which could not be checked here. TRBV1 is noted as a pseudogene. This CDR3 spans 16 amino acids. The CDR3 DNA follows: TGCACCAGCAGCCAAACCCGGGCAGGGGGTGGTCAGCCCCAGCATTTT. Its protein product is CTSSQTRAGGGQPQHF.

CDR3 coding DNA: TGTGCCAGCAGCTTGGGAGGGAAAACTTTCTTT. This encodes CASSLGGKTFF. V gene TRBV28 combines with J gene TRBJ1-1; D gene ambiguous. Germline CDR1 and CDR2: MDHEN and SYDVKM. CDR3 size: 11 residues. Trimming removed 6 bases from V and 12 bases from J, with 14 bases in between. Variable domain in full (rest from reference TRBV28 and TRBJ1-1): DVKVTQSSRYLVKRTGEKVFLECVQDMDHENMFWYRQDPGLGLRLIYFSYDVKMKEKGDIPEGYSVSREKKERFSLILESASTNQTSMYLCASSLGGKTFFGQGTRLTVV.

This clone has just one count. This chain joins TRBV7-2 and TRBJ2-2; tentative D call: TRBD1 (5 bases). Per germline, CDR1 SGHTA and CDR2 FQGNSA. The CDR3 extends over 14 amino acids. The ends were cut back, 8 bases at V and 4 bases at J, with 14 bases in the middle. CDR3 protein: CASRAGSPTGELFF. CDR3 nucleotides: TGTGCCAGCCGCGCAGGGTCCCCCACCGGGGAGCTGTTTTTT.